Listed here is a single TCR beta chain. Profiled with immunoSEQ multiplex PCR; TCRdb holds only in-frame clones, not every one. The repertoire holds approximately 63,000 clones, with roughly 92% as singletons. This entry comes from a study of T cell changes during pregnancy in multiple sclerosis. Germline V gives CDR1 SEHNR, CDR2 FQNEAQ (reference sequence). Trimming left V 5 bases short and J 0 bases short, with 10 bases between. The CDR3 extends over 15 amino acids. This specimen was peripheral blood, taken in the third trimester of pregnancy. The chain links TRBV7-9 to TRBJ1-4; no definite D call. This sequence was found in a female donor in good health, enrolled as a control in a pregnancy study. CDR3 DNA sequence: TGTGCCAGCAGCCGCAACAGTGCAACTAATGAAAAACTGTTTTTT. Its protein is CASSRNSATNEKLFF.